The rows below give T cell receptor beta chains drawn from one sample of a study of control samples from healthy donors and cancer patients. The assay was immunoSEQ multiplex PCR, and TCRdb's table has in-frame clones only and misses some. The sample records under 150,000 clones, over 85% being singletons. Material: blood. These receptors all come from a man aged 25-45 years in good health. The CDR3 runs from the conserved cysteine through the conserved F or W.

v_gene: TRBV5-1
j_gene: TRBJ2-1
CDR3aa: CASSFSDNEQFF

v_gene: TRBV11-3
j_gene: TRBJ2-1
CDR3aa: CASSLVASGIGNEQFF

v_gene: TRBV6-6
j_gene: TRBJ1-3
CDR3aa: CASSLTSGNTIYF

v_gene: TRBV25-1
j_gene: TRBJ1-3
CDR3aa: CASSPWIRGGGNTIYF

v_gene: TRBV28
j_gene: TRBJ2-1
CDR3aa: CASSLTIMTRGNEQFF

v_gene: TRBV7-2
j_gene: TRBJ1-5
CDR3aa: CASSQSGGNQPQHF

v_gene: TRBV4-3
j_gene: TRBJ2-5
CDR3aa: CASSQDLAGYQETQYF

v_gene: TRBV28
j_gene: TRBJ2-1
CDR3aa: CASSPPGQGYEQFF

v_gene: TRBV29-1
j_gene: TRBJ1-2
CDR3aa: CSVAEGANGYTF

v_gene: TRBV14
j_gene: TRBJ2-1
CDR3aa: CASSQVRGGYNEQFF

v_gene: TRBV19
j_gene: TRBJ1-2
CDR3aa: CASYWSDGYGYTF

v_gene: TRBV27
j_gene: TRBJ2-7
CDR3aa: CASSLGSEQYF

v_gene: TRBV30
j_gene: TRBJ2-1
CDR3aa: CAWSARLGDYNEQFF

v_gene: TRBV7-9
j_gene: TRBJ2-2
CDR3aa: CASMLDSANTGELFF

v_gene: TRBV30
j_gene: TRBJ2-3
CDR3aa: CAWGELARGMGTQYF

v_gene: TRBV7-9
j_gene: TRBJ2-2
CDR3aa: CASSLLLDGELFF

v_gene: TRBV2
j_gene: TRBJ2-2
CDR3aa: CASSALGGLANTGELFF

v_gene: TRBV6-6
j_gene: TRBJ1-6
CDR3aa: CASSYPGSPLHF

v_gene: TRBV30
j_gene: TRBJ1-6
CDR3aa: CAWSSIIGSPLHF

v_gene: TRBV6-5
j_gene: TRBJ2-7
CDR3aa: CASSYSINYLGEQYF

v_gene: TRBV27
j_gene: TRBJ1-5
CDR3aa: CASSLSGQGGGQPQHF

v_gene: TRBV29-1
j_gene: TRBJ1-4
CDR3aa: CSARQGGGEKLFF

v_gene: TRBV28
j_gene: TRBJ1-2
CDR3aa: CASSSPSVILYGYTF

v_gene: TRBV20-1
j_gene: TRBJ2-1
CDR3aa: CSASGRGVGLDEQFF

v_gene: TRBV5-4
j_gene: TRBJ1-3
CDR3aa: CASSLSSSGNTIYF

v_gene: TRBV4-1
j_gene: TRBJ1-5
CDR3aa: CASSRGTSNQPQHF

v_gene: TRBV9
j_gene: TRBJ1-1
CDR3aa: CASSGGHYTEAFF

v_gene: TRBV6-2/TRBV6-3
j_gene: TRBJ1-1
CDR3aa: CASSPQGAGTEAFF

v_gene: TRBV7-9
j_gene: TRBJ2-5
CDR3aa: CASSRSRDREREEVETQYF

v_gene: TRBV7-3
j_gene: TRBJ2-3
CDR3aa: CASSLAGATDTQYF

v_gene: TRBV28
j_gene: TRBJ1-5
CDR3aa: CASSTFSYRDGNQPQHF

v_gene: TRBV6-6
j_gene: TRBJ1-3
CDR3aa: CASSLRTGSGNTIYF

v_gene: TRBV28
j_gene: TRBJ1-3
CDR3aa: CASSLLTDRASGNTIYF

v_gene: TRBV18
j_gene: TRBJ1-1
CDR3aa: CASSPWMNTEAFF

v_gene: TRBV28
j_gene: TRBJ2-5
CDR3aa: CASRQQGGGQETQYF

v_gene: TRBV27
j_gene: TRBJ2-2
CDR3aa: CASSFSPDGTGELFF

v_gene: TRBV19
j_gene: TRBJ1-1
CDR3aa: CASHRDWNTEAFF

v_gene: TRBV19
j_gene: TRBJ2-6
CDR3aa: CASTSYRGSGANVLTF

v_gene: TRBV28
j_gene: TRBJ1-2
CDR3aa: CASIGLYGYTF

v_gene: TRBV6-1
j_gene: TRBJ1-1
CDR3aa: CASSVSEIGLGTEAFF

v_gene: TRBV28
j_gene: TRBJ1-4
CDR3aa: CASSPIGTGEDEKLFF

v_gene: TRBV23-1
j_gene: TRBJ2-7
CDR3aa: CASSLIPGQRSSYEQYF

v_gene: TRBV11-2
j_gene: TRBJ2-1
CDR3aa: CASSPGIAAYNEQFF

v_gene: TRBV27
j_gene: TRBJ1-2
CDR3aa: CASSLLGTSYGYTF

v_gene: TRBV11-3
j_gene: TRBJ2-5
CDR3aa: CASSLRGTETQYF

v_gene: TRBV27
j_gene: TRBJ2-3
CDR3aa: CASSPRTSGNTDTQYF

v_gene: TRBV18
j_gene: TRBJ1-2
CDR3aa: CASSPDSLYGYTF

v_gene: TRBV30
j_gene: TRBJ1-5
CDR3aa: CAWSGSEDQPQHF

v_gene: TRBV2
j_gene: TRBJ1-1
CDR3aa: CASSEGRNTEAFF

v_gene: TRBV28
j_gene: TRBJ1-2
CDR3aa: CASSLVVGGYTF

v_gene: TRBV18
j_gene: TRBJ2-1
CDR3aa: CASSPPPGQGYNEQFF

v_gene: TRBV19
j_gene: TRBJ1-2
CDR3aa: CASSKGYGYTF